Listed below are T cell receptor beta chains from one sample, sequenced in a study of blood T cell repertoires in COVID-19. TCRdb's table, derived via immunoSEQ multiplex PCR, lists solely in-frame clones and lacks some. Among a few hundred thousand clones, around 87% were seen once, and the ten largest hold approximately 1.9%. What was sequenced was PBMCs or T cells enriched from blood (not recorded which). The receptors were gathered from a man aged 40-49 years in a cohort exposed to, infected with or recovered from COVID-19 (not recorded which). The CDR3 runs from the conserved cysteine through the conserved F or W. Fields, in order: J gene, V gene, CDR3 protein.

>TRBJ2-7|TRBV4-1
CASSLGLAVYEQYF
>TRBJ2-1|TRBV6-1
CASSAVLAGGPSSYNEQFF
>TRBJ1-2|TRBV19
CASSTGFVYGYTF
>TRBJ2-7|TRBV27
CASSPDRDSYEQYF
>TRBJ1-1|TRBV3-1/TRBV3-2
CASSQGADFTEAFF
>TRBJ1-1|TRBV7-8
CASSLDRNTEAFF
>TRBJ2-5|TRBV5-4
CASSLDELETQYF
>TRBJ1-2|TRBV2
CASSVGTGAYGYTF
>TRBJ1-1|TRBV2
CASSESDGNTEAFF
>TRBJ1-5|TRBV19
CASSIIQTNQPQHF
>TRBJ2-7|TRBV7-2
CASSFGDTYEQYF
>TRBJ1-1|TRBV18
CASSPPGTGYTEAFF
>TRBJ2-1|TRBV20-1
CSARYPVEQFF
>TRBJ2-7|TRBV10-2
CASRVAGRSSYEQYF
>TRBJ2-1|TRBV10-3
CAISPGTSGNEQFF
>TRBJ1-6|TRBV7-8
CASSLRESPLHF
>TRBJ1-1|TRBV19
CASSISRGTEAFF
>TRBJ1-1|TRBV19
CASSWGAVINTEAFF
>TRBJ1-5|TRBV4-1
CASSQAGISNQPQHF
>TRBJ1-2|TRBV11-2
CASSSDRLNYGYTF
>TRBJ2-2|TRBV10-3
CAISDTGQTGELFF
>TRBJ2-3|TRBV5-1
CASSLVGLAGGLNTQYF
>TRBJ1-1|TRBV27
CASNPDGYTEAFF
>TRBJ2-5|TRBV6-1
CASSERVETQYF
>TRBJ2-1|TRBV11-2
CASSLEGRAGAYNEQFF
>TRBJ1-6|TRBV6-5
CASSTSTGAEFTLHF
>TRBJ2-1|TRBV5-1
CASSFFRGNEQFF
>TRBJ2-1|TRBV4-2
CASSQEGLAGNEQFF
>TRBJ2-2|TRBV6-5
CASSFSGELFF
>TRBJ2-5|TRBV19
CASRGGAETQYF
>TRBJ1-5|TRBV18
CASSPPSGDQPQHF
>TRBJ1-5|TRBV7-9
CASSFTTENQPQHF
>TRBJ2-7|TRBV7-9
CASTKGGGTYEQYF
>TRBJ1-2|TRBV19
CASSPARDSNYGYTF
>TRBJ1-3|TRBV12-5
CASGSGQSSGNTIYF
>TRBJ1-4|TRBV2
CASSVGQNNEKLFF
>TRBJ2-7|TRBV27
CASQRVNSYEQYF
>TRBJ2-1|TRBV3-1/TRBV3-2
CASSQGPGATYNEQFF